The 25 T cell receptor beta chains listed next were all sequenced from one sample in a study of blood T cell repertoires in COVID-19. Assay: immunoSEQ multiplex PCR; the TCRdb copy retains only in-frame clones and omits some. The sample records over 150,000 clones, over 90% being singletons. The sample consisted of peripheral blood. These receptors all come from a man in his fifties or sixties with acute or convalescent COVID-19.

J is TRBJ1-1 and V is TRBV9, with a possible D match to TRBD1 (5 bases). Per the germline V gene, CDR1 is SGDLS and CDR2 is YYNGEE. The length of the CDR3 is 17 residues. Trimming left V 3 bases short and J 4 bases short, with 22 bases between. CDR3 in DNA: TGTGCCAGCAGCGCGGGGGGTGACAACGAAGATGGCACTGAAGCTTTCTTT. Its translation: CASSAGGDNEDGTEAFF. The whole variable domain, filled in from reference TRBV9 and TRBJ1-1, reads DSGVTQTPKHLITATGQRVTLRCSPRSGDLSVYWYQQSLDQGLQFLIQYYNGEERAKGNILERFSAQQFPDLHSELNLSSLELGDSALYFCASSAGGDNEDGTEAFFGQGTRLTVV.

The chain links TRBV5-4 to TRBJ1-2; TRBD1 aligns across 7 bases. The CDR3 runs 12 residues. V trimming: 5 bases; J trimming: 6 bases; junction bases outside the gene matches: 4. CDR1 SGHNT and CDR2 YYREEE come from the germline V gene (reference sequence). CDR3 sequence (DNA): TGTGCCAGCAGTTTCGACAGGGATGGCTACACCTTC. The encoded protein is CASSFDRDGYTF.

The chain links TRBV7-2 to TRBJ1-5, with a tentative D call TRBD1 (5 bases). Per the germline V gene, CDR1 is SGHTA and CDR2 is FQGNSA. The CDR3 length is 15 residues. The V end was cut by 6 bases, the J end by 4 bases, with 16 bases between. The CDR3 sequence: CASRQDRNLNQPQHF. The DNA of the CDR3 is TGTGCCAGCAGACAAGACAGAAACTTAAATCAGCCCCAGCATTTT.

The V gene is TRBV19, the J gene TRBJ1-5; weak D call: TRBD1 (5 bases). V lost 6 bases, J lost 0 bases, and 12 bases lay in between. This CDR3 has 15 amino acids. The germline CDR1 and CDR2 sequences are LNHDA and SQIVND (reference sequence). In nucleotides, the CDR3 is TGTGCCAGTAGCCAGGGTCGGAATAGCAATCAGCCCCAGCATTTT. This sequence encodes CASSQGRNSNQPQHF.

This rearrangement joins TRBV7-2 to TRBJ2-1; D not certain. Trimming pared 9 bases from V and 4 bases from J, leaving 13 bases between. CDR3 size: 13 residues. Germline values: CDR1 SGHTA, CDR2 FQGNSA. The CDR3 region has the DNA TGTGCCAGTAGAGTTTTCCCTTACAATGAGCAGTTCTTC. As protein: CASRVFPYNEQFF.

This clone was recorded once. This chain uses TRBV11-2 with TRBJ2-3; a possible D gene is TRBD2 (6 bases). Trimming left V 5 bases short and J 0 bases short, with 9 bases between. The CDR3 sequence is 14 residues long. The germline V gene has CDR1 SGHAT and CDR2 FQNNGV. DNA for the CDR3: TGTGCCAGCAGCGTTCGGGAGAGCACAGATACGCAGTATTTT. Protein: CASSVRESTDTQYF.

This clone occurred once. The chain couples TRBV28 to TRBJ1-3; no clear D gene. Trimming took off 4 bases at V and 5 bases at J, with 21 bases between the two ends. The CDR3 has 17 residues. Germline assignment: CDR1 MDHEN and CDR2 SYDVKM. The CDR3 sequence: CASSSQDIIYARNTIYF. The CDR3 nucleotides read TGTGCCAGCAGTTCTCAGGATATTATCTACGCCCGAAACACCATATATTTT.

The chain uses TRBV5-1 and TRBJ2-1; perhaps TRBD1 as D (5 bases). The V and J ends lost 4 bases and 4 bases respectively, with 21 bases between them. This CDR3 region has 17 residues. Per germline, CDR1 SGHRS and CDR2 YFSETQ. In DNA form, the CDR3 reads TGCGCCAGCAGCGACCCCAGTCTGGCGGACACTTACAATGAGCAGTTCTTC. Protein sequence: CASSDPSLADTYNEQFF.

The chain couples TRBV4-2 to TRBJ1-5; 7 bases are a match to TRBD1. The junction had 9 bases not matched to a gene; V was cut back by 2 bases and J by 2 bases. Germline V CDR1 and CDR2: LGHNA, YNFKEQ. The CDR3 has 17 residues. CDR3 nucleotides: TGTGCCAGCAGCCAATTTTATGGGCAGGGGGGCAATCAGCCCCAGCATTTT. Amino acids: CASSQFYGQGGNQPQHF.

J is TRBJ1-3 and V is TRBV5-1; D call uncertain. V lost 1 base and J 0 bases, leaving 11 bases between the germline ends. The germline gives CDR1 SGHRS, CDR2 YFSETQ. CDR3 length equals 16 residues. The CDR3 DNA sequence: TGCGCCAGCAGCTTGACACTCGAGGACTCTGGAAACACCATATATTTT. Its protein is CASSLTLEDSGNTIYF. Complete variable domain (other parts from reference TRBV5-1 and TRBJ1-3): KAGVTQTPRYLIKTRGQQVTLSCSPISGHRSVSWYQQTPGQGLQFLFEYFSETQRNKGNFPGRFSGRQFSNSRSEMNVSTLELGDSALYLCASSLTLEDSGNTIYFGEGSWLTVV.

This sequence joins TRBV7-3 and TRBJ2-7, with TRBD2 identical over 14 bases. Germline assignment: CDR1 SGHTA and CDR2 FQGTGA. V dropped 4 bases and J dropped 0; count of bases not matched to a gene: 2. The CDR3 loop spans 16 amino acids. The CDR3 DNA sequence: TGTGCCAGCAGCTCGGGACTAGCGGGAGACTCCTACGAGCAGTACTTC. Translating it yields CASSSGLAGDSYEQYF.

The chain combines TRBV7-9 with TRBJ2-2; 7 bases match TRBD2. The V and J ends lost 2 bases and 5 bases, in that order; junction bases with no gene match: 5. The CDR3 runs to 15 residues. Germline V gene lookup returns CDR1 SEHNR and CDR2 FQNEAQ (reference sequence). CDR3 in amino acids: CASSLSGSGTGELFF. The CDR3 nucleotides read TGTGCCAGCAGCTTAAGTGGTAGCGGGACCGGGGAGCTGTTTTTT. The full variable domain, rest sourced from reference TRBV7-9 and TRBJ2-2, is DTGVSQNPRHKITKRGQNVTFRCDPISEHNRLYWYRQTLGQGPEFLTYFQNEAQLEKSRLLSDRFSAERPKGSFSTLEIQRTEQGDSAMYLCASSLSGSGTGELFFGEGSRLTVL.

The DNA of the CDR3 is TGTGCCAGCAGTTCGGGACAGGGATATGGCTACACCTTC. It is translated as CASSSGQGYGYTF. J is TRBJ1-2 and V is TRBV28; 9 nucleotides line up with TRBD1. The CDR3 covers 13 residues. The germline V gene encodes CDR1 MDHEN and CDR2 SYDVKM. With V trimmed by 4 bases and J by 5 bases, 2 bases remained unmatched.

This clone was counted between two and nine times. The V and J genes are TRBV20-1 and TRBJ1-6, with D hard to call. The CDR3 loop spans 13 amino acids. V dropped 3 bases and J dropped 4 bases, with 7 bases sitting between them. CDR1 is DFQATT and CDR2 is SNEGSKA in the germline V gene (reference sequence). The CDR3 reads CSASSGYNSPLHF. The CDR3 DNA follows: TGCAGTGCTAGTTCCGGTTATAATTCACCCCTCCACTTT.

V and J are TRBV11-2 and TRBJ1-5, with no clear D. CDR1 SGHAT and CDR2 FQNNGV come from the germline V gene. Trimming pared 2 bases from V and 1 base from J, leaving 9 bases between. The CDR3 is made up of 15 amino acids. The CDR3 DNA follows: TGTGCCAGCAGCTTATCTCCCTTGAGCAATCAGCCCCAGCATTTT. Amino acids: CASSLSPLSNQPQHF.

As for this clone: A junction end diverges from the germline sequence, so it may reflect a read error. V usage is TRBV28 and J usage is TRBJ1-4; a possible D gene is TRBD1 (5 bases). CDR3 length equals 15 residues. CDR1 MDHEN and CDR2 SYDVKM come from the germline V gene. In DNA, the CDR3 is TGTGCCGGCAGCCCCAGGACATCTGGTAATGAAAAACTGTTTTTT. Its protein product is CAGSPRTSGNEKLFF.

The CDR3: CASSHHGLDYEQYF. The CDR3 region has the DNA TGCGCCAGCAGCCACCACGGACTGGACTACGAGCAGTACTTC. The chain carries TRBV4-1 and TRBJ2-7, with D perhaps matching TRBD2 (5 bases). V was cut by 3 bases and J by 3 bases, with 12 bases left in between. This CDR3 contains 14 residues. Germline loops: CDR1 MGHRA, CDR2 YSYEKL.

The chain uses TRBV9 and TRBJ1-4, with a weak D call TRBD1 (6 bases). The V and J ends lost 7 bases and 0 bases respectively, with 10 bases between them. CDR1 SGDLS and CDR2 YYNGEE come from the germline V gene. CDR3 length equals 14 residues. The CDR3 here is CASSQGPTNEKLFF. CDR3 sequence (DNA): TGTGCCAGCTCCCAGGGGCCAACTAATGAAAAACTGTTTTTT.

CDR3 region: CASSDKRTFWFF. CDR3 nucleotide sequence: TGTGCCAGCAGTGACAAACGGACATTTTGGTTTTTT. The gene calls are TRBV6-4 and TRBJ1-4, with D maybe TRBD1 (5 bases). CDR1 and CDR2 (germline): MRHNA, SNTAGT. The V end was cut by 2 bases, the J end by 16 bases, with 14 bases between. The CDR3 sequence is 12 residues long.

The J gene is TRBJ1-4, the V gene TRBV4-1; no clear D gene. Trimming removed 5 bases from V and 8 bases from J, with 24 bases in between. CDR1 is MGHRA, CDR2 YSYEKL, per germline. This CDR3 has 17 residues. The CDR3 coding sequence is TGCGCCAGCAGCGCGACCCCCCCGAGCGGGCGCGGAGAAAAACTGTTTTTT. Amino acid sequence: CASSATPPSGRGEKLFF.

The rearrangement links TRBV4-3 to TRBJ2-2, with 14 bases lining up with TRBD2. Per the germline V gene, CDR1 is LGHNA and CDR2 is YSLEER. This CDR3 region has 16 residues. Trimming took 2 bases from V and 14 from J; bases not matched to a gene: 10. The CDR3 DNA sequence: TGCGCCAGCAGCCAACGACTAGCGGGGGGGCGGGGCCGACTGTTTTTT. It yields the protein CASSQRLAGGRGRLFF.

V gene TRBV7-2 combines with J gene TRBJ2-3; 7 positions agree with TRBD2. CDR3 size: 16 residues. Germline V gene lookup returns CDR1 SGHTA and CDR2 FQGNSA. The V gene end was trimmed by 1 base and the J gene end by 4 bases; junction bases not matched to a gene: 8. Here the CDR3 DNA reads TGTGCCAGCAGCTTAGAAGTAGCGGGTGGTGCAGATACGCAGTATTTT. This gives the protein CASSLEVAGGADTQYF.

The chain uses TRBV19 and TRBJ1-4, with TRBD1 as a possible D gene (6 bases). Trimming took 6 bases from V and 2 from J, leaving 10 bases between them. Germline CDR1 is LNHDA and CDR2 is SQIVND (reference sequence). The CDR3 has 14 residues. The DNA of the CDR3 is TGTGCCAGTAGCCCGACAGGTACTAATGAAAAACTGTTTTTT. Its protein product is CASSPTGTNEKLFF.

This chain uses TRBV6-2 or TRBV6-3 with TRBJ2-2; 9 positions agree with TRBD2. CDR1 and CDR2 (germline): MNHEY, SVGEGT. The length of the CDR3 is 15 residues. V lost 3 bases, J lost 3 bases, and 2 bases stayed unmatched. The CDR3 is CASSYASGDTGELFF. Here the CDR3 DNA reads TGTGCCAGCAGTTATGCTAGCGGGGACACCGGGGAGCTGTTTTTT.

This clone occurred once. The rearrangement joins TRBV5-1 to TRBJ2-5; 8 nucleotides align to TRBD1. The CDR3 has 17 amino acids. CDR1 SGHRS and CDR2 YFSETQ come from the germline V gene. The J segment lost 2 bases and the V segment lost 0 bases, leaving 9 bases of the junction unmatched. The CDR3 is CASSLAGGQGKQETQYF. The CDR3 DNA sequence: TGCGCCAGCAGCTTGGCGGGTGGACAGGGTAAACAAGAGACCCAGTACTTC. Full variable domain (outside the CDR3, taken from reference TRBV5-1 and TRBJ2-5): KAGVTQTPRYLIKTRGQQVTLSCSPISGHRSVSWYQQTPGQGLQFLFEYFSETQRNKGNFPGRFSGRQFSNSRSEMNVSTLELGDSALYLCASSLAGGQGKQETQYFGPGTRLLVL.